This entry features one T cell receptor beta chain sequence. The sample comes from a study of blood T cell repertoires in COVID-19. At the level of the study: Acute and convalescent COVID-19 specimens originated in the United States, Italy and Spain. The analysed material was cDNA or gDNA that came from T cells, B-cell-depleted T cells, or PBMCs.

Authors' data handling: For nucleated cells, counts were estimated from reference gene primer amplification. Profiled with immunoSEQ multiplex PCR; TCRdb holds only in-frame clones, not every one. V, J and clone size are those of that table, while D and trimming were read from the DNA. Found here are approximately 230,000 clones, roughly three quarters of them singletons; the top ten hold 4%. This clonotype was obtained from a woman in her thirties or forties with active or convalescent COVID-19. Sequenced sample: peripheral blood.

CDR3 residues: CASSVSGGVDTQYF. Written as DNA, the CDR3 is TGTGCCAGCAGCGTTAGCGGGGGAGTAGATACGCAGTATTTT. The chain uses TRBV9 and TRBJ2-3; TRBD2 aligns across 9 bases. The V gene's germline CDR1 is SGDLS and CDR2 YYNGEE. There are 14 residues in the CDR3. V shed 2 bases, J shed 5 bases, and the junction held 3 bases outside the gene matches.